This T cell receptor beta chain stems from a study of T cells expressing NK-cell markers. Study details: HCMV seropositivity marked most of the eight sequenced donors; one was seronegative.

In generating TCR beta cDNA, 5'RACE template switching with UMIs was used. Following a re-call of the 5' RACE reads, TCRdb has one entry per CDR3 protein and lacks DNA. Listed are 550,000 or so distinct CDR3 sequences; approximately 4% falls within the top ten. The sequence derives from a man in his late teens or twenties in good health. Input material: blood T cells: a sorted CD56 or NKG2C T cell subset, CD4+ or CD8+ T cells, or bulk PBMC T cells (not recorded which).

The CDR3 loop reads CASSPDSGEETQYF. This chain uses TRBV3-1 with TRBJ2-5; TCRdb picks TRBD2, but there is no DNA to check that call. The CDR3 runs 14 residues. CDR1 LGHDT and CDR2 YNNKEL come from the germline V gene (reference sequence).